The 7 T cell receptor beta chains given below trace back to one sample, sequenced in a study of shared clonotypes between healthy human individuals. Terminally differentiated effector memory CD45RA+ cells were excluded from the naive CD8 cells, which were CD45RO-negative and positively selected for CCR7. The table came from immunoSEQ multiplex PCR; TCRdb's copy has only in-frame clones and leaves some out. The data contain about 1.9 million clones, roughly 93% of them seen just once; the ten biggest clones take up over 1.5%. The source material was naive CD8+ T cells from PBMCs. Source of these receptors: a man between 18 and 29 years old in good health. Some clones in this sample may be carry-over from other donors' samples.

The gene calls are TRBV27 and TRBJ1-5; the D gene is possibly TRBD1 (5 bases). The CDR3 covers 16 residues. Germline CDR1 is MNHEY and CDR2 is SMNVEV (reference sequence). V shed 3 bases and J shed 5 bases, with 17 bases lying between them. CDR3 bases: TGTGCCAGCAGTTTTGGGACCACGGGGAGAGATCAGCCCCAGCATTTT. Residues: CASSFGTTGRDQPQHF.

This clone has just a few counts. The genes are TRBV10-1 and TRBJ1-4; no clear D. Germline V gene lookup returns CDR1 WNHNN and CDR2 SYGVQD (reference sequence). The CDR3 runs to 15 residues. Between the trimmed V and J ends, which lost 5 bases and 6 bases, there was a span of 16 bases. CDR3 nucleotides: TGCGCCAGCAGTCGGTCAGCGGGAATGGATGAAAAACTGTTTTTT. It encodes CASSRSAGMDEKLFF.

V and J are TRBV29-1 and TRBJ1-2; the D gene is possibly TRBD1 (5 bases). The CDR3 has 11 residues. Germline loops: CDR1 SQVTM, CDR2 ANQGSEA. Trimming cost V 6 bases and J 12 bases, with 17 bases left between them. The CDR3 DNA sequence: TGCAGCGTCCCTGCGGGACCGTCAAACACCTTC. Translating gives CSVPAGPSNTF.

On this clone itself: Other DNA sequences in this specimen translate into the identical CDR3. This chain links TRBV9 with TRBJ1-2; TRBD1 is a possible D gene (5 bases). V lost 3 bases and J lost 4, with 10 bases in between. The CDR3 is 13 residues long. The germline V gene has CDR1 SGDLS and CDR2 YYNGEE. CDR3 loop: CASSGGAGYGYTF. CDR3 DNA sequence: TGTGCCAGCAGCGGGGGCGCAGGCTATGGCTACACCTTC.

Only one count was recorded for this clone. Other DNA sequences within the sample encode an identical CDR3. The genes are TRBV6-5 and TRBJ1-1; D unclear. The CDR3 spans 14 residues. Germline V gives CDR1 MNHEY, CDR2 SVGAGI. The germline V and J ends were trimmed by 0 bases and 1 base, with 6 bases remaining between them. The CDR3 sequence is CASSYSGRNTEAFF. The CDR3 region has the DNA TGTGCCAGCAGTTACTCGGGAAGGAACACTGAAGCTTTCTTT.

J is TRBJ1-5 and V is TRBV30; no clear D. Germline CDR1 is GTSNPN and CDR2 is SVGIG (reference sequence). Trimming took 3 bases from V and 0 from J, leaving 15 bases between them. The CDR3 is 16 residues long. The CDR3 here is CAWRPLEPYSNQPQHF. The CDR3 DNA reads as TGTGCCTGGAGACCACTGGAGCCATATAGCAATCAGCCCCAGCATTTT.

The V call is TRBV28, the J call TRBJ1-2; D not certain. Trimming took off 6 bases at V and 4 bases at J, with 6 bases between the two ends. CDR1 and CDR2 from the germline V gene are MDHEN and SYDVKM. The CDR3 has 11 amino acids. The CDR3: CASRSIYGYTF. CDR3 bases: TGTGCCAGCAGGAGTATCTATGGCTACACCTTC.